These 11 T cell receptor beta chains share one sample of origin, sequenced in a study of blood T cell repertoires in COVID-19. This table comes from immunoSEQ multiplex PCR, and its TCRdb copy is limited to in-frame clones, with some not included. This repertoire shows about 250,000 clones, around nine tenths found once; its top ten account for around 1.5%. Sequencing used peripheral blood. These receptors came from a woman aged 55-70 years who had recovered from COVID-19.

The chain employs TRBV6-5 and TRBJ2-1; D uncertain. This CDR3 has 14 residues. Per the germline V gene, CDR1 is MNHEY and CDR2 is SVGAGI. Trimming pared 6 bases from V and 0 bases from J, leaving 9 bases between. The CDR3 coding sequence is TGTGCCAGCAGGAACAGTGACTCCTACAATGAGCAGTTCTTC. Translation gives CASRNSDSYNEQFF.

This clone showed up just a few times. V gene TRBV7-8 combines with J gene TRBJ1-5; perhaps TRBD1 as D (6 bases). This CDR3 is 15 amino acids long. The V gene's germline CDR1 is SGHVS and CDR2 FQNEAQ. Trimming took off 5 bases at V and 1 base at J, with 12 bases between the two ends. DNA of the CDR3: TGTGCCAGCAGCCGGACAGTGGGGAGCAATCAGCCCCAGCATTTT. This gives the protein CASSRTVGSNQPQHF.

The genes are TRBV4-2 and TRBJ2-5, with a tentative D call TRBD1 (6 bases). V was trimmed by 1 base and J by 1 base, leaving 7 bases between them. This CDR3 spans 14 amino acids. Per the germline V gene, CDR1 is LGHNA and CDR2 is YNFKEQ. CDR3 sequence: CASSQVRGQETQYF. The CDR3 nucleotides are TGTGCCAGCAGCCAAGTCAGGGGCCAAGAGACCCAGTACTTC.

In nucleotides, the CDR3 is TGTGCCACTTCTACCTCCCTAGCGGAGGGGACCGGGGAGCTGTTTTTT. Translation: CATSTSLAEGTGELFF. V usage is TRBV15 and J usage is TRBJ2-2; 7 nucleotides align to TRBD2. V lost 9 bases to trimming and J lost 5 bases; unmatched junction nucleotides: 15. CDR1 and CDR2 from the germline V gene are LNHNV and YYDKDF (reference sequence). CDR3 length: 16 amino acids.

The chain is built from TRBV12-3 or TRBV12-4 and TRBJ2-1; 8 bases match TRBD2. V lost 6 bases and J lost 6; bases outside the gene matches: 4. The CDR3 sequence is 13 residues long. The DNA of the CDR3 is TGTGCCAGCAGAAAAAGCGGGGGCAATGAGCAGTTCTTC. Residues: CASRKSGGNEQFF.

The chain combines TRBV5-4 with TRBJ2-5; 8 nucleotides line up with TRBD2. The CDR3 spans 15 residues. The germline V gene has CDR1 SGHNT and CDR2 YYREEE (reference sequence). V lost 5 bases, J lost 4 bases, and 10 bases stayed unmatched. CDR3 coding DNA: TGTGCCAGCAGTCCAACCGGGACTAGAGGAGAGACCCAGTACTTC. It codes for CASSPTGTRGETQYF.

This rearrangement joins TRBV5-1 to TRBJ2-7; D is uncertain. The V gene lost 4 bases and the J gene lost 0 bases, with 11 bases spanning the gap. The germline gives CDR1 SGHRS, CDR2 YFSETQ. The length of the CDR3 is 14 residues. DNA for the CDR3: TGCGCCAGCAGCGCTACCTTCGGCTCCTACGAGCAGTACTTC. This codes for CASSATFGSYEQYF.

The V gene is TRBV28, the J gene TRBJ2-3; D may be TRBD2 (6 bases). The CDR3 extends over 17 amino acids. V gave up 3 bases and J gave up 0 bases, with 16 bases separating them. Germline CDR1 is MDHEN and CDR2 is SYDVKM. CDR3 amino acids: CASSFSSGLASTDTQYF. The CDR3 DNA reads TGTGCCAGCAGTTTTTCCAGCGGGCTGGCTAGCACAGATACGCAGTATTTT. Full variable domain (outside the CDR3, taken from reference TRBV28 and TRBJ2-3): DVKVTQSSRYLVKRTGEKVFLECVQDMDHENMFWYRQDPGLGLRLIYFSYDVKMKEKGDIPEGYSVSREKKERFSLILESASTNQTSMYLCASSFSSGLASTDTQYFGPGTRLTVL.

The genes are TRBV5-8 and TRBJ2-1; TRBD2 aligns across 11 bases. This CDR3 is built from 17 residues. Germline lookup yields CDR1 SGHTS and CDR2 YDEGEE. After removal of 0 bases from V and 3 bases from J, the junction contained 5 bases not matched to a gene. CDR3 in amino acids: CASSLVLGLADYNEQFF. The DNA for the CDR3 is TGTGCCAGCAGCTTGGTCTTGGGACTAGCGGACTACAATGAGCAGTTCTTC.

V usage is TRBV19 and J usage is TRBJ2-5, with D possibly TRBD2 on 6 matching bases. The CDR3 sequence is 17 residues long. Trimming pared 5 bases from V and 1 base from J, leaving 20 bases between. The germline gives CDR1 LNHDA, CDR2 SQIVND (reference sequence). The CDR3 loop is CASSLPGLLRVQETQYF. CDR3 bases: TGTGCCAGTAGTCTCCCGGGACTTCTCCGCGTCCAAGAGACCCAGTACTTC. The whole variable domain, remainder taken from reference TRBV19 and TRBJ2-5, is DGGITQSPKYLFRKEGQNVTLSCEQNLNHDAMYWYRQDPGQGLRLIYYSQIVNDFQKGDIAEGYSVSREKKESFPLTVTSAQKNPTAFYLCASSLPGLLRVQETQYFGPGTRLLVL.

This chain connects TRBV5-5 to TRBJ1-4; 11 bases are shared with TRBD1. Germline V CDR1 and CDR2: SGHKS, YYEKEE (reference sequence). The CDR3 consists of 18 residues. Trimming cost V 4 bases and J 0 bases; bases outside gene matches: 8. The DNA for the CDR3 is TGTGCCAGCAGCCAGGGGACAGGGGGTGCAGCAACTAATGAAAAACTGTTTTTT. Protein product: CASSQGTGGAATNEKLFF. The variable domain in full, with the rest retrieved from reference TRBV5-5 and TRBJ1-4, is DAGVTQSPTHLIKTRGQQVTLRCSPISGHKSVSWYQQVLGQGPQFIFQYYEKEERGRGNFPDRFSARQFPNYSSELNVNALLLGDSALYLCASSQGTGGAATNEKLFFGSGTQLSVL.